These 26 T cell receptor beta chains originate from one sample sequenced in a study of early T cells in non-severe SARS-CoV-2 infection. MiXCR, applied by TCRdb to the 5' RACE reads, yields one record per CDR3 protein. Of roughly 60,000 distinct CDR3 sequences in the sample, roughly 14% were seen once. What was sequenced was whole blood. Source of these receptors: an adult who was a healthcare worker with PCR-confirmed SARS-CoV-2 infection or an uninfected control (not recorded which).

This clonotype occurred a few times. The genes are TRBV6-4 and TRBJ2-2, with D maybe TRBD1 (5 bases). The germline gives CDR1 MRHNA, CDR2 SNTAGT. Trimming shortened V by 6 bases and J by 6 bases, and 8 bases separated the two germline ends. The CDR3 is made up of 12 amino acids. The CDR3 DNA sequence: TGTGCCAGCAGCCAAGGGGCCGGGGAGCTGTTTTTT. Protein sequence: CASSQGAGELFF.

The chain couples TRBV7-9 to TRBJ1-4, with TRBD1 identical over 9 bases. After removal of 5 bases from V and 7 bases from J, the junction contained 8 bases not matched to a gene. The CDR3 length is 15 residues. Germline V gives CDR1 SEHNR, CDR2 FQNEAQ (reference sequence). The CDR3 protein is CASSAPGTGSEKLFF. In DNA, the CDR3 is TGTGCCAGCAGCGCCCCCGGGACAGGGAGTGAAAAACTGTTTTTT.

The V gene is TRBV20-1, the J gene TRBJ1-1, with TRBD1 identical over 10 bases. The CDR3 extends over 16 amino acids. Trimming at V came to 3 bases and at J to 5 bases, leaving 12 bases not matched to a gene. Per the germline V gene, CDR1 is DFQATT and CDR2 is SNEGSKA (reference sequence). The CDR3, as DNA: TGCAGTGCTAGCACCCCGACAGGGGGCTGGAGTACTGAAGCTTTCTTT. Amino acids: CSASTPTGGWSTEAFF.

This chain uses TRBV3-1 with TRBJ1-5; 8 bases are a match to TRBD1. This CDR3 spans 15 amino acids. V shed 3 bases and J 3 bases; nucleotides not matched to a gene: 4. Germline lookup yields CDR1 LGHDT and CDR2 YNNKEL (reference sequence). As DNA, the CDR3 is TGTGCCAGCAGCCAGGGGACAGGAAACAATCAGCCCCAGCATTTT. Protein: CASSQGTGNNQPQHF.

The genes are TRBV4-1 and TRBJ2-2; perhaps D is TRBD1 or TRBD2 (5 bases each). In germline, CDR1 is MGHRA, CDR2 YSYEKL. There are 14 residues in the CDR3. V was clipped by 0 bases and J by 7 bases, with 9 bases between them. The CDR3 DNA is TGCGCCAGCAGCCAAGATGGGGGAGACGGGGAGCTGTTTTTT. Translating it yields CASSQDGGDGELFF.

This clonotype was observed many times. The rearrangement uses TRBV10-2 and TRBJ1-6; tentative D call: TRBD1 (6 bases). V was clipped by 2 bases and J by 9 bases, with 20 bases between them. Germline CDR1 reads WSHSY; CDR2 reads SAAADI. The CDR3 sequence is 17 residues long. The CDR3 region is CASSEPSGVGLGSPLHF. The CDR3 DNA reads TGCGCCAGCAGTGAGCCTTCAGGGGTTGGCTTGGGTTCACCCCTCCACTTT.

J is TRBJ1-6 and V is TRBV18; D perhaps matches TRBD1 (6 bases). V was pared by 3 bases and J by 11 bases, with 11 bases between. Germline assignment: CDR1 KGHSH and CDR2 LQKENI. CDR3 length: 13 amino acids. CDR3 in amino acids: CASSPGTPAPLHF. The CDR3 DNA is TGTGCCAGCTCACCGGGGACACCAGCACCCCTCCACTTT.

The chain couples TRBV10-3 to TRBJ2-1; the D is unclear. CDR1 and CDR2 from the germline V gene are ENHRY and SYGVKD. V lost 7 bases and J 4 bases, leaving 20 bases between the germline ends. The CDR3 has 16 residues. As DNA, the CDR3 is TGTGCCATCAACTCTAGGGCGGATAACCTTTACAATGAGCAGTTCTTC. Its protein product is CAINSRADNLYNEQFF.

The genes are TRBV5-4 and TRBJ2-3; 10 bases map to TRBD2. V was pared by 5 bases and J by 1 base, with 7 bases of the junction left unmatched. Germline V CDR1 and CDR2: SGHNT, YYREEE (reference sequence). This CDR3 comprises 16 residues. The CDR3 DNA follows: TGTGCCAGCAGTCCCGTGCTAGCGGGGGGCACAGATACGCAGTATTTT. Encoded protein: CASSPVLAGGTDTQYF.

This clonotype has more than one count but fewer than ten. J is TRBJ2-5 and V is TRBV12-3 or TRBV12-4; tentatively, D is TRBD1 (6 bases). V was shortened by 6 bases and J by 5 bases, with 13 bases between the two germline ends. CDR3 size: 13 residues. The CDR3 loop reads CASSRTVWETQYF. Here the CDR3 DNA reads TGTGCCAGCAGCCGGACAGTCTGGGAGACCCAGTACTTC.

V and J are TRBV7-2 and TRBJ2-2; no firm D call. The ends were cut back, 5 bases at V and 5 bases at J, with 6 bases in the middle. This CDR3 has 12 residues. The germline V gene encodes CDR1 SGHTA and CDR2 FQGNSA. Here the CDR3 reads CASSHYTGELFF. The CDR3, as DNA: TGTGCCAGCAGCCATTATACCGGGGAGCTGTTTTTT. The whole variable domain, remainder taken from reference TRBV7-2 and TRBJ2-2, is GAGVSQSPSNKVTEKGKDVELRCDPISGHTALYWYRQSLGQGLEFLIYFQGNSAPDKSGLPSDRFSAERTGGSVSTLTIQRTQQEDSAVYLCASSHYTGELFFGEGSRLTVL.

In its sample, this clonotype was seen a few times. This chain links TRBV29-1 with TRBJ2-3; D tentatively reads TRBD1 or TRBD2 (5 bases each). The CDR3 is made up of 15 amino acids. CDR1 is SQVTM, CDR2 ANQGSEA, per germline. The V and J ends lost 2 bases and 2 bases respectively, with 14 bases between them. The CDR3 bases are TGCAGCGTTGAATTACCGGGACCGCACACAGATACGCAGTATTTT. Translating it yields CSVELPGPHTDTQYF.

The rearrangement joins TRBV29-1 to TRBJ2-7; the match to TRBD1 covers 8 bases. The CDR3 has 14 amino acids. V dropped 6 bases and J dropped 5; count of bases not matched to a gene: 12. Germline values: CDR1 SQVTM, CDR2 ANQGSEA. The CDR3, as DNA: TGCAGCGTGGAGAGACAGGGGTATTCCGACGAGCAGTACTTC. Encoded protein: CSVERQGYSDEQYF.

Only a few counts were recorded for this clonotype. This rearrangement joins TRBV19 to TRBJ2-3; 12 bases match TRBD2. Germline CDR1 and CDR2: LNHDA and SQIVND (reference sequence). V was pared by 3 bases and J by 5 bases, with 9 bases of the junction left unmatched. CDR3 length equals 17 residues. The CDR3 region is CASSILLAGGQRDTQYF. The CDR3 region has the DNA TGTGCCAGTAGTATCCTACTAGCGGGGGGCCAGAGAGATACGCAGTATTTT.

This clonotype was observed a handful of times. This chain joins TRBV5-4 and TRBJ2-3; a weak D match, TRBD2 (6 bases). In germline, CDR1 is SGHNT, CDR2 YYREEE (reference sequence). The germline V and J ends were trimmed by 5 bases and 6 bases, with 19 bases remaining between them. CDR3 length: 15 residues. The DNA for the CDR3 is TGTGCCAGCAGTTTCGGTCTGGGAGGCGGGGATACGCAGTATTTT. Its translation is CASSFGLGGGDTQYF.

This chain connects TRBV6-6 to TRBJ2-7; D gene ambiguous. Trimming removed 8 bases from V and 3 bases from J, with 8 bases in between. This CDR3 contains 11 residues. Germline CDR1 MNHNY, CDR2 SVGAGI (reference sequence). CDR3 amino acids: CASGRNYEQYF. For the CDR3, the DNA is TGTGCCAGCGGTCGCAACTACGAGCAGTACTTC.

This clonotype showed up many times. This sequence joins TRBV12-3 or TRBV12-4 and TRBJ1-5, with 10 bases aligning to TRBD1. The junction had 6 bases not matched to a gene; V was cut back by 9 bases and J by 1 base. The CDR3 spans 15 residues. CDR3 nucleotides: TGTGCCAGACGGGGGACAGGGGAAAGCAATCAGCCCCAGCATTTT. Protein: CARRGTGESNQPQHF.

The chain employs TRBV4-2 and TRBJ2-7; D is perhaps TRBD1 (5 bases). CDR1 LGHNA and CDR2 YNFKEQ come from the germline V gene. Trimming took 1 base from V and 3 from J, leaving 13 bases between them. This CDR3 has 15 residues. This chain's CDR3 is CASSQAQDTIYEQYF. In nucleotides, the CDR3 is TGTGCCAGCAGCCAAGCCCAGGACACCATCTACGAGCAGTACTTC.

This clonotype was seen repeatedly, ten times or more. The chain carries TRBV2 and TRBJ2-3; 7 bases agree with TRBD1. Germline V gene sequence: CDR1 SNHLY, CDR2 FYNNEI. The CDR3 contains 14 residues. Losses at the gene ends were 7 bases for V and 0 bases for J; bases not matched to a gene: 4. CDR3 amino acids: CASTRDSSTDTQYF. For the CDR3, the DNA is TGTGCCAGCACCCGGGACAGTAGCACAGATACGCAGTATTTT.

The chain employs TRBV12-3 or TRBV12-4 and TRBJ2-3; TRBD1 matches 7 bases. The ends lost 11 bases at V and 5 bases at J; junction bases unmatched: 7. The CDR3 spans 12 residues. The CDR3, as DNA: TGTGCCTCCGGGACAGAAGGAGATACGCAGTATTTT. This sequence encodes CASGTEGDTQYF.

The CDR3 nucleotides read TGTGCCAGCAGCCCCAGGCCGGACGCTGAAGCTTTCTTT. Residues: CASSPRPDAEAFF. This chain joins TRBV11-2 and TRBJ1-1; D is unclear. The CDR3 has 13 residues. CDR1 SGHAT and CDR2 FQNNGV come from the germline V gene. Deletions cut 5 bases from V and 6 bases from J, with 13 bases between.

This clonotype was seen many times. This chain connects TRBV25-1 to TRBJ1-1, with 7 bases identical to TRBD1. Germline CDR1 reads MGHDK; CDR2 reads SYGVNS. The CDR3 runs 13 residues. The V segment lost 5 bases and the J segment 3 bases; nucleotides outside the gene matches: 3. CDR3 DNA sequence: TGTGCCAGCAGTCCAGGGGGGGACACTGAAGCTTTCTTT. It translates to CASSPGGDTEAFF.

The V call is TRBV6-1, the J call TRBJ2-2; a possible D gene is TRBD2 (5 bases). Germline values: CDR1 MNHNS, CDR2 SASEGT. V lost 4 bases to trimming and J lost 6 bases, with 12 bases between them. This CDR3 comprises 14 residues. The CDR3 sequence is CASSVTRVSGELFF. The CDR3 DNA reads TGTGCCAGCAGTGTCACGAGGGTGTCCGGGGAGCTGTTTTTT.

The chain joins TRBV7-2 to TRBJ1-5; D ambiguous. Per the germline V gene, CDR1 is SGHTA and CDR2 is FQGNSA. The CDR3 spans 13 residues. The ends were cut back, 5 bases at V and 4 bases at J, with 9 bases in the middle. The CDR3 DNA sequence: TGTGCCAGCAGCCTCTATGGGAATCAGCCCCAGCATTTT. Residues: CASSLYGNQPQHF.

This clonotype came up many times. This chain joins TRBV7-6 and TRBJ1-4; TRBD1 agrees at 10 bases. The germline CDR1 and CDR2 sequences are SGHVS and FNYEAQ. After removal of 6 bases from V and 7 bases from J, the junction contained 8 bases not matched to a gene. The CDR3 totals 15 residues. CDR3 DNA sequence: TGTGCCAGCAGTCAGACAGGGGGCGTTCTTGAAAAACTGTTTTTT. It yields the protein CASSQTGGVLEKLFF.

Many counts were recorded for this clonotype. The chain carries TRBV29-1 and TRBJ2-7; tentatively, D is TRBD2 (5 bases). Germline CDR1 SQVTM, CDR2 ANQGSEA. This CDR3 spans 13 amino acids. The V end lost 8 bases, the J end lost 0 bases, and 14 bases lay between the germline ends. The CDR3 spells CSFGLGDSYEQYF. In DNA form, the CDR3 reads TGCAGCTTCGGACTCGGGGACTCCTACGAGCAGTACTTC.